Listed below are T cell receptor beta chains from one sample, sequenced in a study of response to subunit inactivated influenza vaccine. TCRdb ran MiXCR on the RT-PCR reads and lists one entry per CDR3 protein. The data hold about 530,000 distinct CDR3 sequences, with around 11% observed a single time. The sequences come from PBMCs from blood, collected on the day of vaccination. The receptor source for this set is a man aged 50 or older who received an inactivated influenza vaccine. The CDR3 runs from the conserved cysteine through the conserved F or W. A D gene is named only where the DNA matches it firmly. Some rows mark clone size as missing; the rest say once, few, many or name a class of expanded clone.

TRBV5-6	TRBJ2-5	.	many	TGTGCCAGCAGCCCCGAGGCTAGCCCTCAAGAGACCCAGTACTTC	CASSPEASPQETQYF
TRBV20-1	TRBJ2-3	TRBD2	many	TGCAGTGCTAGAAAAGCGGGGGACACAGATACGCAGTATTTT	CSARKAGDTDTQYF
TRBV6-1	TRBJ1-6	TRBD1	.	TGTGCCAGCAGCCCTCCCGGACAGGGTCGGTCACCCCTCCACTTT	CASSPPGQGRSPLHF
TRBV6-2/TRBV6-3	TRBJ2-2	.	few	TGTGCCAGCAGTTACCGGTGGGACACCGGGGAGCTGTTTTTT	CASSYRWDTGELFF
TRBV18	TRBJ2-7	.	.	TGTGCCAGCTCACCAATCGGGGTGGGCGAGCAGTACTTC	CASSPIGVGEQYF
TRBV7-9	TRBJ2-3	.	few	TGTGCCAGCAGCTTTATAGATACGCAGTATTTT	CASSFIDTQYF
TRBV28	TRBJ2-7	.	.	TGTGCCAGCAGTGACAGTATCTTCACCTACGAGCAGTACTTC	CASSDSIFTYEQYF
TRBV20-1	TRBJ2-1	TRBD2	many	TGCAGTGCTATATCCCCTAGCGGGAGGGCTTGGGGCAATGAGCAGTTCTTC	CSAISPSGRAWGNEQFF
TRBV10-3	TRBJ2-3	.	many	TGTGCCATCAGTGAGTCGGGGGGGCTCACAGATACGCAGTATTTT	CAISESGGLTDTQYF
TRBV11-2	TRBJ2-1	TRBD2	.	TGTGCCAGCAGTTTAGCGGGAGGGCCGACTAATGAGCAGTTCTTC	CASSLAGGPTNEQFF
TRBV28	TRBJ2-1	TRBD1	.	TGTGCCAGCAGTGTCCCAGGGACAGGACAACGCAATGAGCAGTTCTTC	CASSVPGTGQRNEQFF
TRBV28	TRBJ2-3	.	.	TGTGCCAGCAGTTTGCCTCGGGCAGTACAACTCACAGATACGCAGTATTTT	CASSLPRAVQLTDTQYF
TRBV30	TRBJ1-1	.	many	TGTGCCTGGAGTCAGACAGGGAACACTGAAGCTTTCTTT	CAWSQTGNTEAFF
TRBV30	TRBJ2-7	TRBD2	few	TGTGCCTGGAGTGCGGGACTAGCGGGGTTTGGGCAGTACTTC	CAWSAGLAGFGQYF
TRBV12-3/TRBV12-4	TRBJ2-7	.	many	TGTGCCAGCAGTTTCGGGTTACGGGACGGGTCCTACGAGCAGTACTTC	CASSFGLRDGSYEQYF
TRBV14	TRBJ2-7	.	.	TGTGCCAGCAGCCAAGGCCTAGGTAGCTACGAGCAGTACTTC	CASSQGLGSYEQYF
TRBV20-1	TRBJ2-1	TRBD2	.	TGCAGTGTCAGGACTAGCGGGAGGGGGAATGAGCAGTTCTTC	CSVRTSGRGNEQFF
TRBV5-1	TRBJ2-1	TRBD1	.	TGCGCCAGCAGCCTCCAGGGGGAGATGGGCAATGAGCAGTTCTTC	CASSLQGEMGNEQFF
TRBV12-3/TRBV12-4	TRBJ2-4	.	many	TGTGCCAGCAGCAGATACAATTTC	CASSRYNF
TRBV9	TRBJ2-2	.	many	TGTGCCAGCAACAGGGGAGAAGCGGGAGTCGGGGAGCTGTTTTTT	CASNRGEAGVGELFF
TRBV11-2	TRBJ2-1	.	many	TGTGCCAGCAGCTTAACCCCCCCACTAGCTAGGGCCTACAATGAGCAGTTCTTC	CASSLTPPLARAYNEQFF
TRBV24-1	TRBJ2-6	.	.	TGTGCCACCAGCCCCGGGCTGTTCTCTGGGGCCAACGTCCTGACTTTC	CATSPGLFSGANVLTF
TRBV29-1	TRBJ2-3	TRBD2	.	TGCAGCGTTGATCTAGCGGGACTGTTGGATACGCAGTATTTT	CSVDLAGLLDTQYF